Listed below are T cell receptor beta chains from one sample, sequenced in a study of T cell repertoires in cytomegalovirus infection. TCRdb re-called the reads with MiXCR, one entry per CDR3 protein. The sample contains approximately 270,000 distinct CDR3 sequences, 20% to 25% of which appear only once. Their specific antigens are unknown. Sample: cultured PBMCs, taken from culture after CMV antigen stimulation. Receptors were obtained from a human donor in good health (CMV status not recorded). Some clones in this sample may be carry-over from other donors' samples. CDR3s include the opening cysteine and the closing phenylalanine or tryptophan. Each record gives: V gene, clone size, J gene, CDR3 protein. Rows give clone size only sometimes, using once, few, many, or a class for an expanded clone.

v_call: TRBV6-2/TRBV6-3
clone_size: .
j_call: TRBJ1-2
cdr3_aa: CASTILQGASGYTF

v_call: TRBV28
clone_size: few
j_call: TRBJ2-7
cdr3_aa: CASSSGGNSYEQYF

v_call: TRBV7-2
clone_size: many
j_call: TRBJ2-1
cdr3_aa: CASSSGPEQFF

v_call: TRBV19
clone_size: .
j_call: TRBJ1-1
cdr3_aa: CASRVSPMNTEAFF

v_call: TRBV10-3
clone_size: .
j_call: TRBJ2-7
cdr3_aa: CAISERGQGYEQYF

v_call: TRBV24-1
clone_size: .
j_call: TRBJ2-1
cdr3_aa: CATRGGGDPEQFF

v_call: TRBV30
clone_size: .
j_call: TRBJ1-1
cdr3_aa: CAWIAVEAFF

v_call: TRBV2
clone_size: .
j_call: TRBJ2-5
cdr3_aa: CASTPSGRGETQYF

v_call: TRBV11-3
clone_size: .
j_call: TRBJ1-1
cdr3_aa: CASSLGAVWGTEAFF

v_call: TRBV12-3/TRBV12-4
clone_size: .
j_call: TRBJ1-1
cdr3_aa: CASRLKGGWSEAFF

v_call: TRBV10-3
clone_size: .
j_call: TRBJ2-1
cdr3_aa: CATTGEGTSARNEQFF

v_call: TRBV7-2
clone_size: many
j_call: TRBJ2-7
cdr3_aa: CASSEGVGAYEQYF

v_call: TRBV6-8
clone_size: .
j_call: TRBJ2-1
cdr3_aa: CASRSRLAGAYEQFF

v_call: TRBV7-9
clone_size: .
j_call: TRBJ2-3
cdr3_aa: CASSPGPLFDTQYF

v_call: TRBV10-3
clone_size: .
j_call: TRBJ2-1
cdr3_aa: CAISEGGFEQFF

v_call: TRBV6-5
clone_size: .
j_call: TRBJ2-2
cdr3_aa: CASSYSNSLTFRSPGELFF

v_call: TRBV6-1
clone_size: many
j_call: TRBJ2-3
cdr3_aa: CASRDARLSTDTQYF

v_call: TRBV7-2
clone_size: once
j_call: TRBJ2-1
cdr3_aa: CASSLSKNIGTGGRYNEQFF

v_call: TRBV7-2
clone_size: many
j_call: TRBJ2-1
cdr3_aa: CASSLASGSFFYNEQFF

v_call: TRBV7-7
clone_size: .
j_call: TRBJ2-1
cdr3_aa: CASSRGLVGLNEQFF

v_call: TRBV7-2
clone_size: many
j_call: TRBJ2-2
cdr3_aa: CASSLMPRGVGGELFF

v_call: TRBV29-1
clone_size: .
j_call: TRBJ2-1
cdr3_aa: CSVAYLAGGFGDEQFF

v_call: TRBV7-8
clone_size: few
j_call: TRBJ2-1
cdr3_aa: CASSSRRTGYYNEQFF

v_call: TRBV7-8
clone_size: .
j_call: TRBJ2-3
cdr3_aa: CASSPPLALSGRDTQYF

v_call: TRBV19
clone_size: few
j_call: TRBJ2-5
cdr3_aa: CASSTPPDRGRETQYF

v_call: TRBV10-3
clone_size: .
j_call: TRBJ1-2
cdr3_aa: CAISHRTGGDLNYGYTF

v_call: TRBV28
clone_size: .
j_call: TRBJ2-1
cdr3_aa: CASSSPSASGRGSYNEQFF

v_call: TRBV12-5
clone_size: few
j_call: TRBJ2-1
cdr3_aa: CASGLVRGSFAISPSYDEQFF